The 22 T cell receptor beta chains below come from one sample, sequenced in a study of spatial heterogeneity in lung cancer. Noted time point: blood at routine non-recurrence follow-up after resection. TCRdb itself ran the 5' RACE reads through MiXCR, one entry per CDR3 protein. This sample has about 33,000 distinct CDR3 sequences; more than 9% occur once, and the top ten carry 28%. Sequencing used PBMCs, obtained at follow-up. These receptors originate from a female donor with early-stage non-small cell lung cancer.

This sequence joins TRBV29-1 and TRBJ1-1, with D perhaps matching TRBD1 (6 bases). The V end was cut by 6 bases, the J end by 1 base, with 12 bases between. Germline V gives CDR1 SQVTM, CDR2 ANQGSEA. This CDR3 contains 13 residues. CDR3: CSVHRERNTEAFF. The CDR3 bases are TGCAGCGTCCACAGGGAACGGAACACTGAAGCTTTCTTT.

This clonotype was seen many times. The rearrangement uses TRBV5-4 and TRBJ2-6; a possible D gene is TRBD1 (5 bases). Germline CDR1 reads SGHNT; CDR2 reads YYREEE (reference sequence). V was cut by 0 bases and J by 0 bases, with 13 bases left in between. The CDR3 spans 18 residues. The CDR3 DNA reads TGTGCCAGCAGCTTGGGGACACTTGGTAGCTCTGGGGCCAACGTCCTGACTTTC. Protein sequence: CASSLGTLGSSGANVLTF.

There are many counts of this clonotype. The rearrangement links TRBV12-3 or TRBV12-4 to TRBJ2-3, with a weak D call TRBD2 (6 bases). Trimming took 6 bases from V and 4 from J, leaving 11 bases between them. This CDR3 spans 13 amino acids. The DNA for the CDR3 is TGTGCCAGCAGATGGAGGGGCCCAGATACGCAGTATTTT. This translates into CASRWRGPDTQYF.

There are many counts of this clonotype. V gene TRBV7-9 combines with J gene TRBJ1-1, with 9 bases that match TRBD1. This CDR3 has 14 amino acids. Germline V gene sequence: CDR1 SEHNR, CDR2 FQNEAQ (reference sequence). V dropped 5 bases and J dropped 0; count of bases not matched to a gene: 1. For the CDR3, the DNA is TGTGCCAGCAGCGGACAGGGGATGAACACTGAAGCTTTCTTT. Translation gives CASSGQGMNTEAFF.

This clonotype was recorded at least ten times. This chain joins TRBV29-1 and TRBJ2-3, with D uncertain. CDR3 length: 13 residues. Germline CDR1 and CDR2: SQVTM and ANQGSEA. Trimming left V 2 bases short and J 5 bases short, with 11 bases between. CDR3: CSVERERRDTQYF. The CDR3 coding sequence is TGCAGCGTTGAAAGGGAAAGACGAGATACGCAGTATTTT.

This clonotype was counted at least ten times. V usage is TRBV5-4 and J usage is TRBJ2-7, with D possibly TRBD1 on 6 matching bases. The CDR3 contains 15 residues. V was shortened by 4 bases and J by 2 bases, with 16 bases between the two germline ends. Germline-derived CDR1 and CDR2 are SGHNT and YYREEE (reference sequence). CDR3 region: CASSADRDITYEQYF. The CDR3 DNA reads TGTGCCAGCAGCGCTGACCGGGACATAACCTACGAGCAGTACTTC.

This clonotype was observed at least ten times. The chain has TRBV3-1 and TRBJ2-3; D is perhaps TRBD1 (5 bases). The ends were cut back, 3 bases at V and 2 bases at J, with 12 bases in the middle. In germline, CDR1 is LGHDT, CDR2 YNNKEL (reference sequence). The CDR3 sequence is 15 residues long. CDR3 sequence reads: CASSHTDTSTDTQYF. CDR3 DNA: TGTGCCAGCAGCCATACGGACACCTCCACAGATACGCAGTATTTT.

This clonotype was detected ten times or more. The gene calls are TRBV7-9 and TRBJ1-2, with D perhaps TRBD1 (5 bases). The CDR3 is 13 amino acids. Germline V lookup: CDR1 SEHNR, CDR2 FQNEAQ (reference sequence). Deletions cut 1 base from V and 7 bases from J, with 10 bases between. In nucleotides, the CDR3 is TGTGCCAGCAGCTTAGACGGGGGAACTGGCTACACCTTC. Translating it yields CASSLDGGTGYTF.

This clonotype was counted at least ten times. The J gene is TRBJ1-1, the V gene TRBV7-9, with TRBD1 identical over 11 bases. CDR1 is SEHNR, CDR2 FQNEAQ, per germline (reference sequence). V gave up 4 bases and J gave up 6 bases; unmatched junction bases: 4. The CDR3 loop spans 14 amino acids. The CDR3 DNA sequence: TGTGCCAGCAGCTGGACAGGGGGCGAGTCTGAAGCTTTCTTT. It specifies CASSWTGGESEAFF.

This clonotype has a count of ten or more. The V and J genes are TRBV6-6 and TRBJ2-4; D not certain. The ends were cut back, 4 bases at V and 6 bases at J, with 4 bases in the middle. Germline CDR1 is MNHNY and CDR2 is SVGAGI (reference sequence). The CDR3 loop spans 11 amino acids. CDR3 region: CASSSGNIQYF. CDR3 coding DNA: TGTGCCAGCAGTTCAGGAAACATTCAGTACTTC.

This clonotype was picked up many times. V usage is TRBV9 and J usage is TRBJ2-3; D is possibly TRBD2 (5 bases). CDR3 length: 15 residues. V lost 1 base and J lost 0, with 9 bases in between. Germline V gives CDR1 SGDLS, CDR2 YYNGEE. The CDR3 region has the DNA TGTGCCAGCAGCGTACTAGCAGGTAGCACAGATACGCAGTATTTT. The encoded protein is CASSVLAGSTDTQYF.

This clonotype showed up many times. The chain combines TRBV6-5 with TRBJ2-2; D possibly corresponds to TRBD2 (6 bases). Germline CDR1 and CDR2: MNHEY and SVGAGI. Between the trimmed V and J ends, which lost 4 bases and 1 base, there was a span of 19 bases. The CDR3 length is 18 residues. The CDR3 region has the DNA TGTGCCAGCAGTTCCTCGCTGGCTAGCGCTATGAACACCGGGGAGCTGTTTTTT. It yields the protein CASSSSLASAMNTGELFF.

A few counts support this clonotype. This chain uses TRBV12-5 with TRBJ2-1, with 10 bases that match TRBD2. Germline V lookup: CDR1 LGHNT, CDR2 FRNRAP. The ends lost 6 bases at V and 2 bases at J; junction bases unmatched: 7. The CDR3 totals 16 residues. The CDR3 spells CASGDQGTSAYNEQFF. As DNA, the CDR3 is TGTGCTAGTGGCGATCAGGGGACTAGCGCCTACAATGAGCAGTTCTTC.

This clonotype has ten or more counts. The chain recombines TRBV20-1 with TRBJ1-2; tentatively, D is TRBD1 (6 bases). Germline V gene data show CDR1 as DFQATT and CDR2 as SNEGSKA (reference sequence). V lost 5 bases and J lost 2, with 15 bases in between. The CDR3 is 14 residues long. DNA for the CDR3: TGCAGTGCTGGGGACCGGCAGGGGAACTATGGCTACACCTTC. This gives the protein CSAGDRQGNYGYTF.

This clonotype was detected only a few times. The chain employs TRBV11-3 and TRBJ2-5, with 9 bases fitting TRBD2. The J segment lost 1 base and the V segment lost 8 bases, leaving 2 bases of the junction unmatched. CDR3 size: 13 residues. Looked up from germline, CDR1 is SGHNT and CDR2 is YENEEA. CDR3 nucleotides: TGTGCCAGCGCGACTAGCGGCCAAGAGACCCAGTACTTC. It specifies CASATSGQETQYF.

The table lists this clonotype with many counts. The chain combines TRBV5-6 with TRBJ1-5; TRBD1 matches 7 bases. J was trimmed by 3 bases and V by 1 base; bases with no gene match: 4. Germline V gene sequence: CDR1 SGHDT, CDR2 YYEEEE. The CDR3 totals 15 residues. The CDR3 loop is CASSLQGGFNQPQHF. CDR3 coding DNA: TGTGCCAGCAGCTTGCAAGGGGGCTTCAATCAGCCCCAGCATTTT.

This clonotype occurred once. The V and J genes are TRBV6-1 and TRBJ2-7, with D possibly TRBD1 on 5 matching bases. From germline, CDR1 is MNHNS and CDR2 SASEGT. V was pared by 0 bases and J by 2 bases, with 8 bases between. CDR3 length equals 14 residues. The CDR3 spells CASSEAGAPYEQYF. CDR3 nucleotide sequence: TGTGCCAGCAGTGAAGCAGGGGCCCCCTACGAGCAGTACTTC.

Many counts were recorded for this clonotype. The chain has TRBV7-2 and TRBJ2-1, with 7 bases identical to TRBD2. Per the germline V gene, CDR1 is SGHTA and CDR2 is FQGNSA. The V and J ends lost 5 bases and 9 bases, in that order; junction bases with no gene match: 7. The CDR3 is 13 amino acids. The CDR3: CASSTGWEGEQFF. The CDR3 region has the DNA TGTGCCAGCAGCACCGGGTGGGAGGGTGAGCAGTTCTTC.

This clonotype occurred many times. The chain couples TRBV5-1 to TRBJ1-6; D uncertain. V lost 0 bases, J lost 14 bases, and 15 bases lay in between. Per germline, CDR1 SGHRS and CDR2 YFSETQ. There are 14 residues in the CDR3. The CDR3 bases are TGCGCCAGCAGCTTGGAAGGGTCGTCTTCTGCCCTCCACTTT. This codes for CASSLEGSSSALHF.

This clonotype occurred a few times. This sequence joins TRBV5-6 and TRBJ1-2; 10 positions agree with TRBD1. Germline V gives CDR1 SGHDT, CDR2 YYEEEE. Trimming removed 4 bases from V and 3 bases from J; junction bases left unmatched: 6. CDR3 length: 15 residues. The CDR3 bases are TGTGCCAGCAGCACTGACAGGGGGCCTTACTATGGCTACACCTTC. This encodes CASSTDRGPYYGYTF.

The table lists this clonotype with many counts. This sequence joins TRBV7-2 and TRBJ2-2, with 8 nucleotides matching TRBD2. Losses at the gene ends were 4 bases for V and 0 bases for J; bases not matched to a gene: 4. Germline CDR1 is SGHTA and CDR2 is FQGNSA. This CDR3 contains 16 residues. The CDR3, as DNA: TGTGCCAGCAGCTCCCTGACTAGCGCGAACACCGGGGAGCTGTTTTTT. Its translation: CASSSLTSANTGELFF.

In this sample, this clonotype turned up many times. The chain is built from TRBV5-1 and TRBJ1-2, with D unresolved. The CDR3 runs to 12 residues. V was trimmed by 5 bases and J by 2 bases, leaving 7 bases between them. Germline loops: CDR1 SGHRS, CDR2 YFSETQ. The CDR3 spells CASRGVNYGYTF. CDR3 coding DNA: TGCGCCAGCAGGGGAGTAAACTATGGCTACACCTTC.